This TCR beta chain derives from a study of identical twins. General study findings and limits: The authors drew conclusions from cross-sectional statistical analysis rather than following the same donors. Insertions were fewer in abundant cord blood beta clonotypes, whereas memory repertoires showed none of this pattern.

MiXCR, applied by TCRdb to the 5' RACE reads, yields one record per CDR3 protein. This table holds roughly 1.6 million distinct CDR3 sequences, less than 40% found once. This clonotype was seen more than once but under ten times. Its antigen is as yet unknown. The CDR3 covers 14 residues. Germline CDR1 is MGHRA and CDR2 is YSYEKL. Between the trimmed V and J ends, which lost 1 base and 7 bases, there was a span of 11 bases. Sequencing input: cord blood. The chain links TRBV4-1 to TRBJ2-4; D gene ambiguous. This TCR was sampled from a newborn girl in good health. CDR3 loop: CASSQAQKNNIQYF. DNA of the CDR3: TGCGCCAGCAGCCAAGCACAGAAAAACAACATTCAGTACTTC.